A single sample gave rise to the 4 T cell receptor beta chains below, sequenced in a study of cytomegalovirus exposure and HLA in healthy donors. 60 Vbeta and 13 Jbeta primers were used in PCR. The repertoire was sequenced with immunoSEQ multiplex PCR; TCRdb's copy has only in-frame clones and lacks some. The table shows 100,000 to 150,000 clones, with over 60% occurring only once. Source material: PBMCs. Receptors originate from a human donor in good health.

This clone was picked up a small number of times. The chain joins TRBV7-9 to TRBJ2-1, with D hard to call. The CDR3 runs 12 residues. CDR1 SEHNR and CDR2 FQNEAQ come from the germline V gene (reference sequence). Trimming removed 4 bases from V and 5 bases from J, with 6 bases in between. The CDR3 sequence is CASSYPNNEQFF. The CDR3 DNA reads as TGTGCCAGCAGCTATCCAAACAATGAGCAGTTCTTC.

CDR3 amino acids: CASSIRELAGELFF. CDR3 DNA sequence: TGTGCCAGTAGTATCCGGGAACTGGCCGGGGAGCTGTTTTTT. The rearrangement joins TRBV19 to TRBJ2-2, with a weak D call TRBD2 (5 bases). V was shortened by 3 bases and J by 6 bases, with 11 bases between the two germline ends. There are 14 residues in the CDR3. Germline-derived CDR1 and CDR2 are LNHDA and SQIVND (reference sequence).

This chain joins TRBV6-5 and TRBJ2-5; maybe TRBD1 (6 bases). The CDR3 extends over 14 amino acids. The germline V gene has CDR1 MNHEY and CDR2 SVGAGI. The V and J ends lost 6 bases and 0 bases respectively, with 11 bases between them. Here the CDR3 DNA reads TGTGCCAGCAGACAGACAGGAAACCAAGAGACCCAGTACTTC. Translation gives CASRQTGNQETQYF.

The chain has TRBV6-5 and TRBJ2-7; tentatively, D is TRBD1 (6 bases). Trimming cost V 2 bases and J 0 bases, with 11 bases left between them. The germline V gene has CDR1 MNHEY and CDR2 SVGAGI. The CDR3 is 15 residues long. The CDR3 sequence is CASSYQGFRSYEQYF. For the CDR3, the DNA is TGTGCCAGCAGTTACCAGGGGTTCCGCTCCTACGAGCAGTACTTC.